This TCR beta chain derives from a study of OX40 agonist ivuxolimab in advanced cancers. Whole-study findings and limits: Circulating CD4+ and CD8+ T cells showed clonal expansion by week 6 at 0.1 to 3.0 mg/kg.

Assay: immunoSEQ multiplex PCR; the TCRdb copy retains only in-frame clones and omits some. The table shows more than 90,000 clones, with around 83% occurring only once. About this clone itself: Its antigen is unidentified.

The CDR3 is made up of 15 amino acids. In germline, CDR1 is SNHLY, CDR2 FYNNEI. V lost 8 bases, J lost 0 bases, and 15 bases lay in between. The V gene is TRBV2, the J gene TRBJ2-3; D is perhaps TRBD2 (6 bases). The specimen was CD4+ or CD8+ T cells sorted from blood, collected in a trial of the OX40 agonist ivuxolimab. This receptor was obtained from an adult with an advanced solid tumor such as melanoma, head and neck, liver or kidney cancer. The CDR3 sequence is CASGRERASTDTQYF. The CDR3 region has the DNA TGTGCCAGCGGACGGGAGAGGGCTAGCACAGATACGCAGTATTTT.